These 28 T cell receptor beta chains were sequenced from one sample in a study of blood T cell repertoires in COVID-19. TCRdb's copy holds only in-frame clones and misses some; the assay was immunoSEQ multiplex PCR. Of some 330,000 clones in the sample, 92% were seen once. Sequenced sample: PBMCs or T cells enriched from blood (not recorded which). The origin of the receptors is a woman in her 30s who had recovered from COVID-19.

A few counts support this clone. The V and J genes are TRBV19 and TRBJ2-3; 7 bases map to TRBD1. The germline CDR1 and CDR2 sequences are LNHDA and SQIVND (reference sequence). Trimming took 5 bases from V and 2 from J; bases not matched to a gene: 10. The CDR3 spans 16 residues. CDR3 nucleotides: TGTGCCAGTAGTCTTTTCCTCGGGACAGACACAGATACGCAGTATTTT. It yields the protein CASSLFLGTDTDTQYF.

The chain couples TRBV2 to TRBJ1-3; 7 bases match TRBD1. With V trimmed by 1 base and J by 4 bases, 4 bases remained unmatched. From germline, CDR1 is SNHLY and CDR2 FYNNEI. The CDR3 is made up of 15 amino acids. The CDR3 sequence is CASSEVMGQGNTIYF. CDR3 nucleotides: TGTGCCAGCAGTGAAGTGATGGGACAGGGAAACACCATATATTTT.

This rearrangement joins TRBV6-4 to TRBJ1-6; 8 nucleotides match TRBD1. V lost 0 bases, J lost 7 bases, and 5 bases stayed unmatched. The CDR3 runs to 16 residues. Germline V gene data show CDR1 as MRHNA and CDR2 as SNTAGT. DNA for the CDR3: TGTGCCAGCAGTGACTCGACAGGACAGGGAAATTCACCCCTCCACTTT. Translated: CASSDSTGQGNSPLHF.

The chain combines TRBV5-1 with TRBJ2-7; tentatively, D is TRBD1 (6 bases). Trimming shortened V by 3 bases and J by 2 bases, and 15 bases separated the two germline ends. The CDR3 runs 15 residues. Per germline, CDR1 SGHRS and CDR2 YFSETQ. CDR3 protein: CASSSEPRDTYEQYF. The CDR3, as DNA: TGCGCCAGCAGCTCGGAACCCCGGGACACCTACGAGCAGTACTTC.

The CDR3 bases are TGTGCCAGCAGTTTAGAAATGGCGGGGGCTCCCTACGAGCAGTACTTC. Protein: CASSLEMAGAPYEQYF. J is TRBJ2-7 and V is TRBV27; tentative D call: TRBD2 (7 bases). V lost 2 bases and J lost 2, with 16 bases in between. CDR1 and CDR2 (germline): MNHEY, SMNVEV (reference sequence). The CDR3 runs 16 residues.

This chain joins TRBV20-1 and TRBJ2-6; no definite D call. V lost 3 bases, J lost 1 base, and 19 bases lay in between. This CDR3 is 18 amino acids long. Germline V gives CDR1 DFQATT, CDR2 SNEGSKA (reference sequence). The CDR3 nucleotides are TGCAGTGCTAGTCATCCGTGGCAGGCTCTGTCTGGGGCCAACGTCCTGACTTTC. Its translation is CSASHPWQALSGANVLTF.

The chain is built from TRBV9 and TRBJ2-7; TRBD1 is a possible D gene (5 bases). This CDR3 spans 15 amino acids. The germline V gene encodes CDR1 SGDLS and CDR2 YYNGEE. V was cut by 0 bases and J by 3 bases, with 13 bases left in between. DNA of the CDR3: TGTGCCAGCAGCGTAGATGCAGGGTTCAGCTACGAGCAGTACTTC. Translating gives CASSVDAGFSYEQYF. Full variable domain (remainder filled in from reference TRBV9 and TRBJ2-7): DSGVTQTPKHLITATGQRVTLRCSPRSGDLSVYWYQQSLDQGLQFLIQYYNGEERAKGNILERFSAQQFPDLHSELNLSSLELGDSALYFCASSVDAGFSYEQYFGPGTRLTVT.

J is TRBJ2-7 and V is TRBV5-1, with D tentatively TRBD1 (7 bases). The V end lost 1 base, the J end lost 5 bases, and 16 bases lay between the germline ends. Germline CDR1 and CDR2: SGHRS and YFSETQ. This CDR3 region has 15 residues. CDR3 coding DNA: TGCGCCAGCAGCTTGCAAGGGGGGACAGCTAACGAGCAGTACTTC. Translation: CASSLQGGTANEQYF.

This chain uses TRBV12-5 with TRBJ2-2; D is uncertain. The CDR3 length is 11 residues. The germline gives CDR1 LGHNT, CDR2 FRNRAP. With 7 bases removed from V and 5 bases from J, the gap between germline ends came to 5 bases. In nucleotides, the CDR3 is TGTGCTAGTGCCAAAACCGGGGAGCTGTTTTTT. As protein: CASAKTGELFF.

The chain has TRBV3-1 (or the pseudogene TRBV3-2) and TRBJ2-2; TRBD2 aligns across 9 bases. The germline V gene encodes CDR1 LGHDT and CDR2 YNNKEL (reference sequence). V lost 0 bases to trimming and J lost 5 bases; unmatched junction nucleotides: 19. This CDR3 has 21 amino acids. CDR3 sequence reads: CASSQDGAVIRGLAITGELFF. The CDR3 DNA reads as TGTGCCAGCAGCCAAGATGGGGCGGTAATAAGAGGACTAGCGATAACCGGGGAGCTGTTTTTT.

The CDR3 is CASSSNTGELFF. In DNA, the CDR3 is TGTGCCAGCAGCTCTAACACCGGGGAGCTGTTTTTT. V is TRBV7-9 and J is TRBJ2-2; no reliable D call. Germline V gene lookup returns CDR1 SEHNR and CDR2 FQNEAQ (reference sequence). Trimming stripped 4 bases from V and 2 bases from J, with 2 bases between. This CDR3 has 12 residues.

The CDR3 here is CASSEGHRSGQFF. CDR3 DNA sequence: TGTGCCAGCAGCGAGGGACACCGGTCGGGGCAGTTCTTC. V gene TRBV7-3 combines with J gene TRBJ2-1, with TRBD1 as a possible D gene (6 bases). The CDR3 has 13 amino acids. The germline V gene has CDR1 SGHTA and CDR2 FQGTGA. V was clipped by 5 bases and J by 12 bases, with 17 bases between them. The whole variable domain, remainder taken from reference TRBV7-3 and TRBJ2-1, is GAGVSQTPSNKVTEKGKYVELRCDPISGHTALYWYRQSLGQGPEFLIYFQGTGAADDSGLPNDRFFAVRPEGSVSTLKIQRTERGDSAVYLCASSEGHRSGQFFGPGTRLTVL.

The rearrangement uses TRBV11-3 and TRBJ2-3; D is undetermined. The V end was cut by 2 bases, the J end by 0 bases, with 9 bases between. CDR3 length equals 15 residues. Germline V gene lookup returns CDR1 SGHNT and CDR2 YENEEA. CDR3: CASSLSFQSTDTQYF. The CDR3 DNA reads as TGTGCCAGCAGCTTATCTTTTCAGAGCACAGATACGCAGTATTTT.

The chain couples TRBV28 to TRBJ2-2; a weak D match, TRBD1 (7 bases). The V gene's germline CDR1 is MDHEN and CDR2 SYDVKM. Between the trimmed V and J ends, which lost 3 bases and 5 bases, there was a span of 16 bases. CDR3 length: 16 amino acids. CDR3 in amino acids: CASSFPQAGGTGELFF. In DNA form, the CDR3 reads TGTGCCAGCAGTTTTCCCCAGGCAGGGGGGACCGGGGAGCTGTTTTTT.

The chain links TRBV18 to TRBJ1-1; no reliable D call. This CDR3 has 15 residues. Germline V gives CDR1 KGHSH, CDR2 LQKENI. The V end was cut by 3 bases, the J end by 7 bases, with 18 bases between. The CDR3 nucleotides read TGTGCCAGCTCACCCTCCCAAGCCGGGGTGAATGAAGCTTTCTTT. It yields the protein CASSPSQAGVNEAFF.

This clone has only a few counts. The J gene is TRBJ2-7, the V gene TRBV5-1; D possibly corresponds to TRBD1 (6 bases). The CDR3 extends over 13 amino acids. V lost 2 bases to trimming and J lost 5 bases, with 11 bases between them. Germline V lookup: CDR1 SGHRS, CDR2 YFSETQ. CDR3 region: CASSFQGSNEQYF. In DNA, the CDR3 is TGCGCCAGCAGCTTCCAGGGGAGCAACGAGCAGTACTTC.

CDR3: CASRPGTGYGYTF. CDR3 coding DNA: TGTGCCAGCAGACCCGGGACAGGCTATGGCTACACCTTC. The V and J genes are TRBV28 and TRBJ1-2; 8 bases match TRBD1. CDR1 is MDHEN, CDR2 SYDVKM, per germline. V gave up 6 bases and J gave up 4 bases; unmatched junction bases: 4. CDR3 length: 13 amino acids.

This rearrangement joins TRBV30 to TRBJ1-1, with 10 nucleotides matching TRBD1. This CDR3 is 12 amino acids long. V trimming: 4 bases; J trimming: 10 bases; junction bases outside the gene matches: 6. Per germline, CDR1 GTSNPN and CDR2 SVGIG (reference sequence). The CDR3 reads CAWNSGQGVAFF. DNA of the CDR3: TGTGCCTGGAACTCCGGACAGGGGGTAGCTTTCTTT.

This rearrangement joins TRBV27 to TRBJ1-5, with D tentatively TRBD1 (5 bases). The germline gives CDR1 MNHEY, CDR2 SMNVEV (reference sequence). This CDR3 is built from 13 residues. V was clipped by 6 bases and J by 5 bases, with 11 bases between them. The CDR3 here is CASRASGDQPQHF. CDR3 nucleotides: TGTGCCAGCAGGGCCTCGGGGGATCAGCCCCAGCATTTT.

This sequence joins TRBV29-1 and TRBJ1-1; D might be TRBD1 (6 bases). Germline V lookup: CDR1 SQVTM, CDR2 ANQGSEA. V lost 0 bases and J lost 3, with 11 bases in between. This CDR3 spans 14 amino acids. The CDR3 region has the DNA TGCAGCGTTGAAGAACAGGGAACCTACACTGAAGCTTTCTTT. Its translation is CSVEEQGTYTEAFF.

Turning to this clone: This specimen includes other DNA sequences encoding the same CDR3. The chain has TRBV5-1 and TRBJ1-1; TRBD1 matches at 8 bases. Trimming took 4 bases from V and 2 from J; bases not matched to a gene: 4. The CDR3 contains 14 residues. Germline CDR1 reads SGHRS; CDR2 reads YFSETQ. DNA for the CDR3: TGCGCCAGCAGCCCAGGACAGGGTAACACTGAAGCTTTCTTT. Translated, it gives CASSPGQGNTEAFF.

V and J are TRBV28 and TRBJ1-1; D gene ambiguous. CDR3 length: 11 residues. Germline V CDR1 and CDR2: MDHEN, SYDVKM. The V gene lost 0 bases and the J gene lost 8 bases, with 4 bases spanning the gap. The CDR3 sequence is CASSLWGEAFF. The CDR3 coding sequence is TGTGCCAGCAGTTTATGGGGCGAAGCTTTCTTT.

This clone was detected only a few times. The chain is built from TRBV3-1 (or the pseudogene TRBV3-2) and TRBJ1-5; unclear D gene. V was cut by 0 bases and J by 9 bases, with 9 bases left in between. This CDR3 spans 13 amino acids. The germline V gene encodes CDR1 LGHDT and CDR2 YNNKEL (reference sequence). The CDR3 nucleotides read TGTGCCAGCAGCCAAGATAGGGAGATGCCCCAGCATTTT. Amino acids: CASSQDREMPQHF.

The chain has TRBV7-3 and TRBJ2-3; 11 positions agree with TRBD2. Germline trimming cut 1 base from V and 0 bases from J; bases unmatched to any gene: 6. The CDR3 runs 18 residues. Germline V gene sequence: CDR1 SGHTA, CDR2 FQGTGA. The CDR3 coding sequence is TGTGCCAGCAGCTTAAAAGGGACTAGCGGAACTAGCACAGATACGCAGTATTTT. Its protein product is CASSLKGTSGTSTDTQYF.

The chain joins TRBV7-2 to TRBJ2-3; D might be TRBD2 (6 bases). The CDR3 runs to 19 residues. Germline V gene sequence: CDR1 SGHTA, CDR2 FQGNSA. Trimming stripped 1 base from V and 1 base from J, with 21 bases between. This CDR3 is CASSLGAVFGGSGTDTQYF. Here the CDR3 DNA reads TGTGCCAGCAGCTTAGGAGCCGTATTCGGGGGTTCGGGCACAGATACGCAGTATTTT.

The gene calls are TRBV7-9 and TRBJ2-2; 7 positions match TRBD1. In germline, CDR1 is SEHNR, CDR2 FQNEAQ (reference sequence). This CDR3 comprises 14 residues. Germline trimming cut 3 bases from V and 6 bases from J; bases unmatched to any gene: 4. CDR3 sequence (DNA): TGTGCCAGCAGCTTCGGGACAGTTTCCGGGGAGCTGTTTTTT. Translated: CASSFGTVSGELFF. The whole variable domain, remainder taken from reference TRBV7-9 and TRBJ2-2, is DTGVSQNPRHKITKRGQNVTFRCDPISEHNRLYWYRQTLGQGPEFLTYFQNEAQLEKSRLLSDRFSAERPKGSFSTLEIQRTEQGDSAMYLCASSFGTVSGELFFGEGSRLTVL.

CDR3: CASSQALAGPTDTQYF. The CDR3 nucleotides read TGCGCCAGCAGCCAAGCCCTAGCGGGACCCACAGATACGCAGTATTTT. The chain has TRBV4-3 and TRBJ2-3; 9 bases map to TRBD2. Germline assignment: CDR1 LGHNA and CDR2 YSLEER. The CDR3 has 16 amino acids. Losses at the gene ends were 1 base for V and 2 bases for J; bases not matched to a gene: 4.

The chain couples TRBV4-1 to TRBJ2-5; D not certain. This CDR3 comprises 15 residues. Germline V lookup: CDR1 MGHRA, CDR2 YSYEKL. The ends were cut back, 0 bases at V and 2 bases at J, with 10 bases in the middle. For the CDR3, the DNA is TGCGCCAGCAGCCAAGAATACGGGTGGCAAGAGACCCAGTACTTC. It encodes CASSQEYGWQETQYF.